This paragraph reports one T cell receptor beta chain. Enrollment of patients from Seattle took place during active infection, with longitudinal follow-up. V lost 8 bases, J lost 4 bases, and 23 bases lay in between. This CDR3 region has 17 residues. Looked up from germline, CDR1 is ENHRY and CDR2 is SYGVKD. Per the original methods: Reference gene primer amplification gave estimated nucleated cell counts. The repertoire was sequenced with immunoSEQ multiplex PCR; TCRdb's copy has only in-frame clones and lacks some. The V and J calls and clone size are taken from that table; D and trimming were inferred from the DNA. The data contain 95,000 to 150,000 clones, 90% of them singletons. The data originate from a study of blood T cell repertoires in COVID-19. Looking at the study overall: Samples representing acute and convalescent COVID-19 were sourced from the United States, Italy and Spain.

The rearrangement joins TRBV10-3 to TRBJ2-2; D is perhaps TRBD1 (6 bases). Sequencing was done on a sample of peripheral blood. The sequence derives from a woman in her sixties with COVID-19, enrolled during active disease. CDR3 sequence: CAIARISLQGGTGELFF. The CDR3 coding sequence is TGTGCCATCGCCCGGATTTCATTACAGGGTGGCACCGGGGAGCTGTTTTTT.